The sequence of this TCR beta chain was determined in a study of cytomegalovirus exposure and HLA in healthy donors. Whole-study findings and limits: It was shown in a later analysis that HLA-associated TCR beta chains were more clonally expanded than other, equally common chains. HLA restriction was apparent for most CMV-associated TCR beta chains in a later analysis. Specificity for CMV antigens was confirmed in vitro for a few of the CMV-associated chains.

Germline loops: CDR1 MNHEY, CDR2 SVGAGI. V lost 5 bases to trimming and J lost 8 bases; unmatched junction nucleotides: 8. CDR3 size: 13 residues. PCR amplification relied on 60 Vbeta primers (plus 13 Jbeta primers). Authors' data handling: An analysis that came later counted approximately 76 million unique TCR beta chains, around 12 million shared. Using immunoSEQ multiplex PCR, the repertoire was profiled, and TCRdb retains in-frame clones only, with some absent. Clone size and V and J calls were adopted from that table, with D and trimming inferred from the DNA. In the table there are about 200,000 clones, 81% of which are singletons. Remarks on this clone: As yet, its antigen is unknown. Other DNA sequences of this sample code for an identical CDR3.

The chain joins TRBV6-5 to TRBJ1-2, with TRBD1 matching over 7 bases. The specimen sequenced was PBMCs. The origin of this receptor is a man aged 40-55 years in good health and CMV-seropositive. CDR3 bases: TGTGCCAGCAGTCCAGGGGGATCTTACGGCTACACCTTC. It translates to CASSPGGSYGYTF.